Listed below are T cell receptor beta chains from one sample, sequenced in a study of shared clonotypes between healthy human individuals. Assay: immunoSEQ multiplex PCR; the TCRdb copy retains only in-frame clones and omits some. The sample contains 980,000 or so clones, around 80% of which appear only once. The sample comprised memory CD4+ T cells sorted from blood. The receptors shown here come from a young man in good health. Each CDR3 is given with its conserved first and last residue. The order of the fields is clone size, CDR3 length, J gene, V gene, D gene, CDR3 protein, CDR3 DNA. D genes are given only for firm matches. Where a row states a size, it is once, few, many or the class of an expanded clone; other rows omit it.

>NA|16|TRBJ1-1|TRBV2|TRBD1
CASSVRQGARGTEAFF
TGTGCCAGCAGTGTAAGACAGGGGGCGCGGGGCACTGAAGCTTTCTTT
>many|12|TRBJ2-4|TRBV2|NA
CASTLGFGIQYF
TGTGCCAGCACTTTAGGGTTCGGCATTCAGTACTTC
>NA|15|TRBJ1-1|TRBV25-1|TRBD1
CASSGPRTGLTEAFF
TGTGCCAGCAGTGGCCCCCGGACAGGGTTAACTGAAGCTTTCTTT
>NA|15|TRBJ2-3|TRBV4-3|TRBD2
CASSLGLAGGDTQYF
TGCGCCAGCAGCCTGGGACTAGCGGGAGGAGATACGCAGTATTTT
>NA|15|TRBJ2-7|TRBV5-1|TRBD1
CASSLAGQGAWEQYF
TGCGCCAGCAGCTTGGCGGGACAGGGGGCTTGGGAGCAGTACTTC
>NA|15|TRBJ2-2|TRBV7-6|TRBD1
CASSPSTGSGGELFF
TGTGCCAGCAGCCCCTCGACAGGGTCGGGCGGGGAGCTGTTTTTT
>NA|15|TRBJ2-7|TRBV5-1|NA
CASSPGRGPDYEQYF
TGCGCCAGCTCCCCGGGTAGGGGCCCCGACTACGAGCAGTACTTC
>many|12|TRBJ1-1|TRBV6-1|NA
CASTRVNTEAFF
TGTGCCAGCACAAGGGTAAACACTGAAGCTTTCTTT
>NA|13|TRBJ1-2|TRBV19|NA
CASRAGRLDGYTF
TGTGCCAGTAGGGCCGGGCGGTTGGATGGCTACACCTTC
>NA|12|TRBJ2-2|TRBV2|NA
CASRRYGGELFF
TGTGCCAGCAGGCGATATGGCGGGGAGCTGTTTTTT
>NA|14|TRBJ2-7|TRBV28|NA
CASSLVGRSLEQYF
TGTGCCAGCAGTTTGGTCGGACGATCCCTTGAGCAGTACTTC
>few|16|TRBJ1-2|TRBV7-9|NA
CASSPTRPAANYGYTF
TGTGCCAGCAGCCCTACTCGACCGGCGGCTAACTATGGCTACACCTTC
>NA|18|TRBJ2-1|TRBV6-1|TRBD2
CASSDPPLSSGGAGKQFF
TGTGCCAGCAGTGACCCCCCTTTGAGTAGCGGGGGGGCCGGGAAGCAGTTCTTC
>few|14|TRBJ2-1|TRBV29-1|NA
CSGARSISYNEQFF
TGCAGCGGTGCGCGGAGTATATCCTACAATGAGCAGTTCTTC
>NA|12|TRBJ1-6|TRBV28|NA
CASSQVLLLLHF
TGTGCCAGCTCCCAGGTCCTTCTCCTCCTCCACTTT
>NA|15|TRBJ1-1|TRBV10-3|NA
CAISGYGVRNTEAFF
TGTGCCATCAGTGGGTACGGGGTAAGGAACACTGAAGCTTTCTTT
>NA|16|TRBJ2-1|TRBV5-4|NA
CASSPRGGQRYNEQFF
TGTGCCAGCAGCCCCAGAGGGGGACAAAGATACAATGAGCAGTTCTTC
>NA|16|TRBJ2-3|TRBV21-1|NA
CASSEGRAGGGDTQYF
TGTGCCAGCAGCGAAGGTCGTGCAGGGGGCGGGGATACGCAGTATTTT
>NA|15|TRBJ1-4|TRBV4-3|TRBD1
CASSQEGQVKEKLFF
TGCGCCAGCAGCCAAGAGGGACAGGTTAAAGAAAAACTGTTTTTT
>NA|14|TRBJ2-7|TRBV5-6|TRBD1
CASSLPGQGNEQYF
TGTGCCAGCAGCTTACCGGGACAGGGTAACGAGCAGTACTTC
>once|14|TRBJ2-7|TRBV16|NA
CASSQSAASYEQYF
TGTGCCAGCAGCCAATCGGCTGCGTCCTACGAGCAGTACTTC
>NA|16|TRBJ2-2|TRBV6-1|TRBD1
CASSEGTGGAAGELFF
TGTGCCAGCAGTGAAGGGACAGGGGGCGCGGCCGGGGAGCTGTTTTTT
>NA|13|TRBJ1-2|TRBV9|NA
CASSGSKGYGYTF
TGTGCCAGCAGCGGATCCAAGGGGTATGGCTACACCTTC
>NA|13|TRBJ2-4|TRBV5-4|NA
CASSPESTNIQYF
TGTGCCAGCAGCCCTGAATCGACAAACATTCAGTACTTC
>once|14|TRBJ1-1|TRBV5-1|NA
CASRDQGMNTEAFF
TGCGCCAGCAGGGATCAGGGTATGAACACTGAAGCTTTCTTT
>NA|15|TRBJ1-1|TRBV18|NA
CASSPPTGTNTEAFF
TGTGCCAGCTCACCACCAACCGGGACCAACACTGAAGCTTTCTTT
>NA|15|TRBJ2-2|TRBV6-1|NA
CASRLGAVNTGELFF
TGTGCCAGCAGACTCGGTGCGGTGAACACCGGGGAGCTGTTTTTT
>NA|15|TRBJ2-5|TRBV7-2|NA
CASSPGRWYQETQYF
TGTGCCAGCTCCCCCGGCAGGTGGTACCAAGAGACCCAGTACTTC
>NA|16|TRBJ2-2|TRBV5-4|NA
CASSLDGGANTGELFF
TGTGCCAGCAGCTTGGACGGCGGAGCGAACACCGGGGAGCTGTTTTTT
>NA|14|TRBJ1-6|TRBV6-5|NA
CASSLVKANSPLHF
TGTGCCAGCAGCCTTGTAAAGGCTAATTCACCCCTCCACTTT
>NA|16|TRBJ2-2|TRBV5-1|NA
CASSRDWGRGTGELFF
TGCGCCAGCAGCAGGGACTGGGGGCGAGGGACCGGGGAGCTGTTTTTT
>NA|13|TRBJ2-7|TRBV27|TRBD1
CASSRDRDNEQYF
TGTGCCAGCAGCCGGGACAGGGACAACGAGCAGTACTTC
>many|16|TRBJ2-2|TRBV27|TRBD2
CASSLTGRGSTGELFF
TGTGCCAGCAGTTTAACCGGGAGGGGCAGCACCGGGGAGCTGTTTTTT
>NA|14|TRBJ1-2|TRBV7-9|NA
CASTRGEGTHGYTF
TGTGCCAGCACCCGCGGGGAGGGAACCCATGGCTACACCTTC
>NA|15|TRBJ2-1|TRBV19|TRBD2
CASSRLAGGNNEQFF
TGTGCCAGTAGTCGACTAGCGGGGGGTAACAATGAGCAGTTCTTC
>NA|14|TRBJ1-5|TRBV25-1|NA
CASSNLYSNQPQHF
TGTGCCAGCAGTAATTTATATAGCAATCAGCCCCAGCATTTT
>NA|15|TRBJ2-7|TRBV13|NA
CASSTSRTPTYEQYF
TGTGCCAGCAGTACCTCGCGGACTCCCACCTACGAGCAGTACTTC
>few|16|TRBJ1-4|TRBV19|NA
CASSIIEGPGLEKLFF
TGTGCCAGTAGTATCATAGAGGGACCAGGTCTTGAAAAACTGTTTTTT
>NA|11|TRBJ1-2|TRBV18|NA
CASSPGYGYTF
TGTGCCAGCTCACCCGGGTATGGCTACACCTTC
>NA|16|TRBJ1-2|TRBV7-7|NA
CASSYRAVETMRGYTF
TGTGCTAGCAGTTATAGAGCGGTGGAGACGATGAGGGGCTACACCTTC
>NA|14|TRBJ1-1|TRBV25-1|NA
CASTRGSGVVEAFF
TGTGCCAGCACAAGGGGGAGTGGTGTTGTTGAAGCTTTCTTT
>NA|12|TRBJ1-1|TRBV6-6|NA
CASSGKNTEAFF
TGTGCCAGCAGTGGTAAGAACACTGAAGCTTTCTTT
>NA|15|TRBJ2-5|TRBV5-6|TRBD2
CASSPYAGRVETQYF
TGTGCCAGCAGTCCTTATGCGGGGAGGGTCGAGACCCAGTACTTC
>NA|15|TRBJ2-3|TRBV5-4|NA
CASSSGSLGTDTQYF
TGTGCCAGCAGCTCTGGAAGTCTAGGCACAGATACGCAGTATTTT
>NA|12|TRBJ1-6|TRBV6-6|TRBD1
CASSSTGEALHF
TGTGCCAGCAGTTCGACAGGGGAGGCCCTCCACTTT
>NA|13|TRBJ2-3|TRBV7-2|NA
CASSLGGRDTQYF
TGTGCCAGCAGCCTTGGGGGCCGGGATACGCAGTATTTT
>NA|12|TRBJ1-1|TRBV5-4|NA
CASSLLGDEAFF
TGTGCCAGCAGCTTGTTAGGGGATGAAGCTTTCTTT
>NA|19|TRBJ1-6|TRBV28|NA
CASSQKVRPISSYNSPLHF
TGTGCCAGCAGTCAAAAGGTTAGGCCTATTAGCTCCTATAATTCACCCCTCCACTTT
>NA|16|TRBJ1-4|TRBV5-6|NA
CASSFSSGALSEKLFF
TGTGCCAGCAGCTTTAGTTCAGGGGCGCTTAGTGAAAAACTGTTTTTT
>NA|18|TRBJ2-2|TRBV2|NA
CASSPPLVPQSNTGELFF
TGTGCCAGCAGTCCACCGCTGGTACCTCAATCGAACACCGGGGAGCTGTTTTTT
>NA|17|TRBJ1-5|TRBV21-1|NA
CASSNGLDRVDGQPQHF
TGTGCCAGCAGCAACGGCCTGGACAGGGTAGACGGTCAGCCCCAGCATTTT
>NA|15|TRBJ1-1|TRBV28|NA
CASAPPGRVDPEAFF
TGTGCCAGCGCCCCTCCGGGAAGGGTTGACCCTGAAGCTTTCTTT
>NA|15|TRBJ2-5|TRBV5-1|TRBD2
CASSAGTAGGETQYF
TGCGCCAGCAGCGCCGGGACGGCGGGGGGAGAGACCCAGTACTTC
>NA|15|TRBJ1-5|TRBV5-6|TRBD1
CASSRDRGRNQPQHF
TGTGCCAGCAGCCGCGACAGGGGGCGAAATCAGCCCCAGCATTTT
>NA|12|TRBJ1-2|TRBV28|NA
CASGISGTSLSF
TGTGCCAGCGGGATCTCCGGGACTTCTCTTTCCTTC
>NA|12|TRBJ2-3|TRBV5-6|NA
CASSRVTDTQYF
TGTGCCAGCAGTCGGGTAACAGATACGCAGTATTTT
>NA|15|TRBJ2-7|TRBV15|NA
CATSRPTGTTYEQYF
TGTGCCACCAGCAGACCCACCGGGACAACCTACGAGCAGTACTTC
>NA|15|TRBJ2-1|TRBV5-1|TRBD2
CASSLVLAAYNEQFF
TGCGCCAGCAGCTTGGTGCTAGCGGCTTACAATGAGCAGTTCTTC